The 31 T cell receptor beta chains given below trace back to one sample, sequenced in a study of cytotoxic CD8 clonotypes in ibrutinib-treated CLL. The repertoire was sequenced with immunoSEQ multiplex PCR; TCRdb's copy has only in-frame clones and lacks some. The data hold more than 12,000 clones, with around 61% observed a single time. The sequencing used PBMCs, collected before ibrutinib treatment. These receptors were obtained from a human donor with chronic lymphocytic leukemia.

V usage is TRBV6-5 and J usage is TRBJ2-7; maybe TRBD1 (5 bases). V gave up 5 bases and J gave up 3 bases, with 14 bases separating them. CDR3 length: 14 residues. Per germline, CDR1 MNHEY and CDR2 SVGAGI. The CDR3 loop reads CASSDSSYNYEQYF. The CDR3 DNA reads as TGTGCCAGCAGTGACAGTTCCTACAACTACGAGCAGTACTTC.

The V and J genes are TRBV11-2 and TRBJ2-5, with D uncertain. Between the trimmed V and J ends, which lost 5 bases and 5 bases, there was a span of 12 bases. The CDR3 sequence is 13 residues long. Germline V gene data show CDR1 as SGHAT and CDR2 as FQNNGV. As DNA, the CDR3 is TGTGCCAGCAGCCAGCCCCCTGGGGAGACCCAGTACTTC. Protein product: CASSQPPGETQYF.

The sample holds a few counts of this clone. V usage is TRBV29-1 and J usage is TRBJ2-1, with 9 bases matching TRBD2. The V and J ends lost 3 bases and 9 bases, in that order; junction bases with no gene match: 12. Germline CDR1 reads SQVTM; CDR2 reads ANQGSEA. The CDR3 extends over 15 amino acids. The CDR3 protein is CSVDRTSVGSGEQFF. The CDR3 DNA is TGCAGCGTTGATAGGACTAGCGTTGGATCGGGTGAGCAGTTCTTC.

The sample holds a few counts of this clone. This chain links TRBV5-1 with TRBJ1-4; the match to TRBD1 covers 8 bases. Trimming removed 0 bases from V and 8 bases from J; junction bases left unmatched: 9. Per germline, CDR1 SGHRS and CDR2 YFSETQ. The CDR3 has 16 amino acids. CDR3 nucleotides: TGCGCCAGCAGCTTGGATGCACCGGGACAGGTCGAAAAACTGTTTTTT. Protein product: CASSLDAPGQVEKLFF.

This rearrangement joins TRBV28 to TRBJ1-5; the match to TRBD1 covers 9 bases. Germline V gene data show CDR1 as MDHEN and CDR2 as SYDVKM. Germline trimming cut 8 bases from V and 6 bases from J; bases unmatched to any gene: 14. This CDR3 spans 16 amino acids. As DNA, the CDR3 is TGTGCCAGCCACGACTGGAAACAGGGGGCCGGTCAGCCCCAGCATTTT. This gives the protein CASHDWKQGAGQPQHF. The variable domain in full, with the rest retrieved from reference TRBV28 and TRBJ1-5, is DVKVTQSSRYLVKRTGEKVFLECVQDMDHENMFWYRQDPGLGLRLIYFSYDVKMKEKGDIPEGYSVSREKKERFSLILESASTNQTSMYLCASHDWKQGAGQPQHFGDGTRLSIL.

The chain carries TRBV11-2 and TRBJ2-3; perhaps TRBD1 as D (6 bases). The CDR3 sequence is 15 residues long. Germline V gives CDR1 SGHAT, CDR2 FQNNGV. The V gene lost 3 bases and the J gene lost 1 base, with 11 bases spanning the gap. The DNA for the CDR3 is TGTGCCAGCAGCTTTTTTGCAGGGGGCACAGATACGCAGTATTTT. Residues: CASSFFAGGTDTQYF.

This chain connects TRBV9 to TRBJ1-2; possibly TRBD1 for D (6 bases). The length of the CDR3 is 15 residues. Trimming took off 4 bases at V and 10 bases at J, with 23 bases between the two ends. Germline V gene data show CDR1 as SGDLS and CDR2 as YYNGEE. The CDR3 protein is CASSPRETGRRAYTF. In nucleotides, the CDR3 is TGTGCCAGCAGCCCGAGAGAGACAGGTCGGAGAGCCTACACCTTC.

The chain is built from TRBV29-1 and TRBJ2-2; 11 nucleotides match TRBD2. Trimming cost V 4 bases and J 5 bases; bases outside gene matches: 0. Germline V gives CDR1 SQVTM, CDR2 ANQGSEA. The CDR3 length is 13 residues. The CDR3 DNA sequence: TGCAGCGTTGGACTAGCGGGGACCGGGGAGCTGTTTTTT. It codes for CSVGLAGTGELFF.

Judged by abundance, this clone is large. V gene TRBV19 combines with J gene TRBJ1-2, with D maybe TRBD1 (5 bases). The V gene's germline CDR1 is LNHDA and CDR2 SQIVND (reference sequence). The CDR3 has 14 residues. V was cut by 5 bases and J by 3 bases, with 13 bases left in between. Here the CDR3 reads CASSAAGTDYGYTF. The CDR3 region has the DNA TGTGCCAGTAGTGCGGCCGGGACGGACTATGGCTACACCTTC.

The V and J genes are TRBV18 and TRBJ2-5, with a possible D match to TRBD2 (6 bases). The V end was cut by 3 bases, the J end by 5 bases, with 19 bases between. This CDR3 is built from 16 residues. Germline V gene data show CDR1 as KGHSH and CDR2 as LQKENI. In DNA form, the CDR3 reads TGTGCCAGCTCACCTCGGGACTCACCCTTGGGGGAGACCCAGTACTTC. The encoded protein is CASSPRDSPLGETQYF.

The table lists this clone with a few counts. V usage is TRBV18 and J usage is TRBJ1-2, with D possibly TRBD1 on 5 matching bases. V lost 3 bases, J lost 8 bases, and 13 bases lay in between. The CDR3 has 13 amino acids. Germline V gene data show CDR1 as KGHSH and CDR2 as LQKENI. The CDR3 is CASSPQQGGGYTF. CDR3 DNA sequence: TGTGCCAGCTCACCCCAGCAGGGTGGGGGCTACACCTTC.

J is TRBJ2-3 and V is TRBV10-3; 7 bases are a match to TRBD2. J lost 2 bases, V lost 6 bases, and 11 bases had no gene match. Germline CDR1 and CDR2: ENHRY and SYGVKD. This CDR3 spans 16 amino acids. CDR3 amino acids: CAISPLGGFLTDTQYF. In nucleotides, the CDR3 is TGTGCCATCAGCCCCCTCGGGGGGTTCCTCACAGATACGCAGTATTTT.

The chain employs TRBV11-2 and TRBJ2-1; D unresolved. V lost 1 base to trimming and J lost 8 bases, with 12 bases between them. Germline CDR1 is SGHAT and CDR2 is FQNNGV. This CDR3 is built from 14 residues. Here the CDR3 DNA reads TGTGCCAGCAGCTTAGGGGCGGTACGGGATGAGCAGTTCTTC. Protein: CASSLGAVRDEQFF.

J is TRBJ1-2 and V is TRBV6-5; 7 positions match TRBD1. From germline, CDR1 is MNHEY and CDR2 SVGAGI. The CDR3 runs to 12 residues. The ends lost 6 bases at V and 6 bases at J; junction bases unmatched: 4. CDR3 in amino acids: CASRPTGDGYTF. CDR3 nucleotide sequence: TGTGCCAGCAGACCAACAGGGGATGGCTACACCTTC.

The chain is built from TRBV20-1 and TRBJ2-7; unclear D gene. Per germline, CDR1 DFQATT and CDR2 SNEGSKA (reference sequence). Trimming took 3 bases from V and 4 from J, leaving 7 bases between them. CDR3 length equals 11 residues. DNA of the CDR3: TGCAGTGCTAGGGGTCCTTACGAGCAGTACGTC. Amino acid sequence: CSARGPYEQYV.

This clone was observed a few times. The genes are TRBV9 and TRBJ2-7; TRBD1 might be the D (6 bases). CDR1 and CDR2 (germline): SGDLS, YYNGEE. Between the trimmed V and J ends, which lost 4 bases and 7 bases, there was a span of 15 bases. This CDR3 contains 13 residues. CDR3 coding DNA: TGTGCCAGCAGCCCATGGACAGTAACGGAGCAGTACTTC. Protein sequence: CASSPWTVTEQYF.

This clone came up once. CDR3 bases: TGCGCCAGCAGCTTGGGACTTAACCAAGAGACCCAGTACTTC. Translation: CASSLGLNQETQYF. The chain combines TRBV5-1 with TRBJ2-5; D is undetermined. The CDR3 is 14 amino acids. Germline CDR1 is SGHRS and CDR2 is YFSETQ. Trimming removed 0 bases from V and 0 bases from J, with 6 bases in between.

The chain is built from TRBV19 and TRBJ2-7; D ambiguous. V gave up 5 bases and J gave up 3 bases, with 17 bases separating them. CDR3 length: 15 amino acids. Per the germline V gene, CDR1 is LNHDA and CDR2 is SQIVND (reference sequence). CDR3 bases: TGTGCCAGTAGTTCCAGGCCCCCAAAGCGCTACGAGCAGTACTTC. Translated, it gives CASSSRPPKRYEQYF.

This clone was seen once. Other DNA sequences from this sample encode an identical CDR3 as well. The genes are TRBV19 and TRBJ1-2, with a weak D call TRBD1 (5 bases). V gave up 4 bases and J gave up 4 bases, with 25 bases separating them. Germline V gene data show CDR1 as LNHDA and CDR2 as SQIVND (reference sequence). The CDR3 length is 18 residues. The CDR3 reads CASSTADLSIRGSYGYTF. The CDR3 coding sequence is TGTGCCAGTAGTACGGCCGACCTCTCGATTAGGGGAAGCTATGGCTACACCTTC.

The J gene is TRBJ2-5, the V gene TRBV6-5, with D perhaps TRBD2 (5 bases). Trimming took off 0 bases at V and 5 bases at J, with 13 bases between the two ends. The CDR3 is made up of 15 amino acids. Germline CDR1 reads MNHEY; CDR2 reads SVGAGI. The CDR3 nucleotides are TGTGCCAGCAGTTACTCGACGGGGTCTCGGGAGACCCAGTACTTC. It codes for CASSYSTGSRETQYF.

The rearrangement links TRBV2 to TRBJ2-3, with 12 positions matching TRBD2. Germline V CDR1 and CDR2: SNHLY, FYNNEI. Trimming took 10 bases from V and 4 from J; bases not matched to a gene: 9. The length of the CDR3 is 15 residues. In DNA form, the CDR3 reads TGTGCCATTCCGACTAGCGGGGGTTTGCCAGATACGCAGTATTTT. Translated: CAIPTSGGLPDTQYF.

This clone turned up a few times. The chain carries TRBV19 and TRBJ1-2; D is unclear. The germline gives CDR1 LNHDA, CDR2 SQIVND (reference sequence). Deletions cut 4 bases from V and 2 bases from J, with 14 bases between. CDR3 length equals 15 residues. DNA for the CDR3: TGTGCCAGTAGTAGGAAGACTACGGGGAACTATGGCTACACCTTC. This translates into CASSRKTTGNYGYTF.

Note on this clone: The junction shows a germline mismatch at one end, possibly a read error. This chain links TRBV7-2 with TRBJ1-3; weak D call: TRBD1 (6 bases). Germline V gives CDR1 SGHTA, CDR2 FQGNSA. CDR3 length equals 15 residues. CDR3 DNA sequence: TGTGCCAGCACCTTAAACAGGGCTATCGGAAACACCATATATTTT. Protein product: CASTLNRAIGNTIYF.

This clone has more than one count but fewer than ten. The chain combines TRBV27 with TRBJ2-7, with D unclear. Germline V gene data show CDR1 as MNHEY and CDR2 as SMNVEV (reference sequence). The length of the CDR3 is 14 residues. Trimming pared 6 bases from V and 2 bases from J, leaving 14 bases between. The CDR3 spells CASSRHGPTYEQYF. The CDR3 DNA is TGTGCCAGCAGCCGACACGGGCCAACCTACGAGCAGTACTTC.

The rearrangement joins TRBV18 to TRBJ2-1; 10 positions agree with TRBD2. The CDR3 covers 18 residues. V was clipped by 2 bases and J by 3 bases; unmatched bases: 10. The germline V gene has CDR1 KGHSH and CDR2 LQKENI. This CDR3 reads CASSPYYWTSGNYNEQFF. The DNA for the CDR3 is TGTGCCAGCTCACCATACTATTGGACTAGCGGCAACTACAATGAGCAGTTCTTC.

The V gene is TRBV14, the J gene TRBJ1-1; 7 nucleotides line up with TRBD1. Germline CDR1 and CDR2: SGHDN and FVKESK. CDR3 length: 14 amino acids. The V and J ends lost 4 bases and 3 bases, in that order; junction bases with no gene match: 5. This CDR3 is CASSPTGLDTEAFF. The CDR3 DNA follows: TGTGCCAGCAGCCCGACAGGGTTAGACACTGAAGCTTTCTTT.

This sequence joins TRBV15 and TRBJ2-7; TRBD2 matches at 11 bases. CDR1 LNHNV and CDR2 YYDKDF come from the germline V gene (reference sequence). V was clipped by 3 bases and J by 8 bases; unmatched bases: 21. This CDR3 has 19 residues. The DNA of the CDR3 is TGTGCCACCAGCAGTGCCTCACACGGATTAGCGGGAGGGCCTTTTCAGCAGTACTTC. It specifies CATSSASHGLAGGPFQQYF.

This rearrangement joins TRBV11-2 to TRBJ2-5, with unresolved D. The germline CDR1 and CDR2 sequences are SGHAT and FQNNGV. V was clipped by 1 base and J by 5 bases, with 8 bases between them. CDR3 length equals 13 residues. The CDR3 DNA follows: TGTGCCAGCAGCTTAGGCCCGAAGGAGACCCAGTACTTC. As protein: CASSLGPKETQYF.

This chain links TRBV7-9 with TRBJ1-4; D possibly corresponds to TRBD1 (5 bases). CDR1 is SEHNR and CDR2 is FQNEAQ in the germline V gene (reference sequence). CDR3 length equals 16 residues. The CDR3 here is CAIRGSMGKESEKLFF. The DNA for the CDR3 is TGTGCAATTCGGGGCTCAATGGGGAAAGAAAGTGAAAAACTGTTTTTT.

The J gene is TRBJ2-1, the V gene TRBV10-3; 12 bases match TRBD2. Trimming removed 6 bases from V and 9 bases from J; junction bases left unmatched: 9. The CDR3 loop spans 15 amino acids. CDR1 is ENHRY and CDR2 is SYGVKD in the germline V gene. The CDR3 spells CAIRNGLAGLSEQFF. CDR3 DNA: TGTGCCATCAGAAACGGACTAGCGGGACTGAGTGAGCAGTTCTTC.

The chain joins TRBV5-1 to TRBJ2-3, with TRBD1 as a possible D gene (6 bases). Germline values: CDR1 SGHRS, CDR2 YFSETQ. The CDR3 contains 15 residues. Trimming stripped 2 bases from V and 3 bases from J, with 13 bases between. CDR3 in DNA: TGCGCCAGCAGCTTTGACAGGATGGCGACAGATACGCAGTATTTT. It specifies CASSFDRMATDTQYF.